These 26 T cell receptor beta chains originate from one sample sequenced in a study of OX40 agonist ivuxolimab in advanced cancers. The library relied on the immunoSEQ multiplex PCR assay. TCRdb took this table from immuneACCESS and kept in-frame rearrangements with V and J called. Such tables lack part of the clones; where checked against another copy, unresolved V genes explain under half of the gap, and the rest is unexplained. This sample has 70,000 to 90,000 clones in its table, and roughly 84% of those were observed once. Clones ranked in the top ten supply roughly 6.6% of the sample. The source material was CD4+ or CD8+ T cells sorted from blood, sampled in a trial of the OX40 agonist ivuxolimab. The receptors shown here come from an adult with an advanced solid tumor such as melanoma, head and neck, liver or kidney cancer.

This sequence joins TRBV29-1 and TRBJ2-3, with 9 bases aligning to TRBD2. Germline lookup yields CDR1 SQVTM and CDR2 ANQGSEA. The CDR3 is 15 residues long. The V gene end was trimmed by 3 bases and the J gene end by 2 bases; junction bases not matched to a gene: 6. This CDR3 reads CSVETVAGDTDTQYF. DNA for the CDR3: TGCAGCGTTGAGACAGTAGCGGGGGACACAGATACGCAGTATTTT.

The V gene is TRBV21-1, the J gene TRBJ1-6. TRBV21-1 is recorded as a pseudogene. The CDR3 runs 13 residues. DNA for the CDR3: TGTGCCAGCAGCAAAGATGGGAATTCACCCCTCCACTTT. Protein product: CASSKDGNSPLHF.

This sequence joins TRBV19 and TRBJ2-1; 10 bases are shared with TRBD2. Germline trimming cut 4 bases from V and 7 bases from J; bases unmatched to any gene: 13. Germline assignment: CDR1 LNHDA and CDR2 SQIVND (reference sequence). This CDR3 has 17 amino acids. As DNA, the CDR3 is TGTGCCAGTAGTACCCTCCTAGCGGGAGAAAGTAGGAATGAGCAGTTCTTC. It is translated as CASSTLLAGESRNEQFF.

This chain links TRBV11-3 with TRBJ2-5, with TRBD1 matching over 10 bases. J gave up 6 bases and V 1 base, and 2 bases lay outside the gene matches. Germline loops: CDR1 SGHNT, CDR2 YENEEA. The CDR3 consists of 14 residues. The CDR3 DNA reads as TGTGCCAGCAGCTTAGTGACAGGGGGCAAGACCCAGTACTTC. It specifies CASSLVTGGKTQYF.

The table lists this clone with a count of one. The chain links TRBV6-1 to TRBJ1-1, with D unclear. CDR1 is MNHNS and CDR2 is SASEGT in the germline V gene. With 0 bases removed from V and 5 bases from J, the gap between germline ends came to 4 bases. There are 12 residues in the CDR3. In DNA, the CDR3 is TGTGCCAGCAGTGAAGCGCTGACTGAAGCTTTCTTT. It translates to CASSEALTEAFF.

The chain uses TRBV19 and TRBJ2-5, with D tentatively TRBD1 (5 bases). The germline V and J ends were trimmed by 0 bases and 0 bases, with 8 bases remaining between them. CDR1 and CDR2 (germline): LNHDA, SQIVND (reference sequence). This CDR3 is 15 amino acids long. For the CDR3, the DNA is TGTGCCAGTAGTATAGACACAGGATACCAAGAGACCCAGTACTTC. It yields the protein CASSIDTGYQETQYF. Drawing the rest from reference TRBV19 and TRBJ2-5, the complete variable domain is DGGITQSPKYLFRKEGQNVTLSCEQNLNHDAMYWYRQDPGQGLRLIYYSQIVNDFQKGDIAEGYSVSREKKESFPLTVTSAQKNPTAFYLCASSIDTGYQETQYFGPGTRLLVL.

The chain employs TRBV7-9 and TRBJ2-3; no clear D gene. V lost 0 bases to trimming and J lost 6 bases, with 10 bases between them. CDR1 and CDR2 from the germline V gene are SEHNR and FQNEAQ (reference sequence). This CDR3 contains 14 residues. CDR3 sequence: CASSLARSMDTQYF. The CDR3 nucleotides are TGTGCCAGCAGCTTAGCAAGGAGTATGGATACGCAGTATTTT.

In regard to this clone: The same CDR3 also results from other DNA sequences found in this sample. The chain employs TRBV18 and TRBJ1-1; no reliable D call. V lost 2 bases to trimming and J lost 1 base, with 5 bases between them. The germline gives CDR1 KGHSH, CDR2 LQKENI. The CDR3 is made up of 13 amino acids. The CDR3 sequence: CASSPTGNTEAFF. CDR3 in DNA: TGTGCCAGCTCACCAACGGGGAACACTGAAGCTTTCTTT.

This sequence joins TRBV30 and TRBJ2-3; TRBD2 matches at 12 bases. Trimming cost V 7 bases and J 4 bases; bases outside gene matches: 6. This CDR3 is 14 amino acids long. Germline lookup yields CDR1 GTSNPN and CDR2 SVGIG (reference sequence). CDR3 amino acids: CAFLAGGAADTQYF. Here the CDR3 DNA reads TGTGCCTTTCTAGCGGGGGGGGCTGCAGATACGCAGTATTTT.

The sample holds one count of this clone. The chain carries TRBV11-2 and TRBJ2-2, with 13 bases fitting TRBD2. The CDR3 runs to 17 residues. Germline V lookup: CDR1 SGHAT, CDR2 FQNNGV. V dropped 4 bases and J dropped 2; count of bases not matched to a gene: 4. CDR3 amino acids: CASSSRLAGGNTGELFF. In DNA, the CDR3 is TGTGCCAGCAGCTCCAGACTAGCGGGGGGCAACACCGGGGAGCTGTTTTTT.

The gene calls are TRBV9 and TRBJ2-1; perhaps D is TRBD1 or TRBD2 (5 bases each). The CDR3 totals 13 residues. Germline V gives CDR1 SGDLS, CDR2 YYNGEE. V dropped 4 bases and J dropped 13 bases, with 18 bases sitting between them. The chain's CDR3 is CASSTSGDPRQFF. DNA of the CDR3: TGTGCCAGCAGCACAAGTGGGGACCCGCGACAGTTCTTC.

The CDR3 DNA reads TGCGTCGCCGGGGGGGGCCCAGATACGCAGTATTTT. Protein sequence: CVAGGGPDTQYF. J is TRBJ2-3 and V is TRBV29-1; 8 nucleotides line up with TRBD2. CDR3 length: 12 residues. Germline CDR1 is SQVTM and CDR2 is ANQGSEA.

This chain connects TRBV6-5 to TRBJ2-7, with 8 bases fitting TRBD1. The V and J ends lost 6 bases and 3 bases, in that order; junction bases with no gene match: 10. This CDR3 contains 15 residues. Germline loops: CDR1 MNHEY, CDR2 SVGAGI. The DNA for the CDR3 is TGTGCCAGCAGCCAGCAAGGGACAGGATACTACGAGCAGTACTTC. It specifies CASSQQGTGYYEQYF.

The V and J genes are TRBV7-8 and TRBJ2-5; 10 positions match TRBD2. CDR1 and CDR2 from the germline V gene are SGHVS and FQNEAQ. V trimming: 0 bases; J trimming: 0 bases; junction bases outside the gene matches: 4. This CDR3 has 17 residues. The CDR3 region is CASSLASLAGYQETQYF. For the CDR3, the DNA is TGTGCCAGCAGCTTAGCGTCACTAGCGGGGTACCAAGAGACCCAGTACTTC. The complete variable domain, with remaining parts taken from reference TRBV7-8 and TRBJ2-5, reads GAGVSQSPRYKVAKRGQDVALRCDPISGHVSLFWYQQALGQGPEFLTYFQNEAQLDKSGLPSDRFFAERPEGSVSTLKIQRTQQEDSAVYLCASSLASLAGYQETQYFGPGTRLLVL.

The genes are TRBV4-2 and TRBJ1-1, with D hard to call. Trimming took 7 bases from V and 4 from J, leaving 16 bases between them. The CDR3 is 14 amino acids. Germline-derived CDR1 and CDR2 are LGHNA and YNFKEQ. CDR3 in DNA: TGTGCCAGCACCCCTCAGAGGGTGGGCACTGAAGCTTTCTTT. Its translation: CASTPQRVGTEAFF.

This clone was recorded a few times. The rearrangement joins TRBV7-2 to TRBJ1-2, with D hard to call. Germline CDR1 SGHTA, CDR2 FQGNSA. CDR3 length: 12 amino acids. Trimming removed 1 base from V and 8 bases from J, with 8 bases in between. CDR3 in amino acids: CASSLGGGGYTF. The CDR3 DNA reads TGTGCCAGCAGCTTAGGGGGAGGAGGCTACACCTTC.

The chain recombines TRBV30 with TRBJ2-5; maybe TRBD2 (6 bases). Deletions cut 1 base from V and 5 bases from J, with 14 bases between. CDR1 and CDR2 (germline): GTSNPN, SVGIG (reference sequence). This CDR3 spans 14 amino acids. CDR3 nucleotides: TGTGCCTGGAGTGGCGGGGTCACCCGGGAGACCCAGTACTTC. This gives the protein CAWSGGVTRETQYF.

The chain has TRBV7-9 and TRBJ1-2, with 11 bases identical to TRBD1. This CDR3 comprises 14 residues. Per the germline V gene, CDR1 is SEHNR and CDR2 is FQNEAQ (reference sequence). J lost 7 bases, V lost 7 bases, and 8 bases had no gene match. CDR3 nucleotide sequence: TGTGCCAGCACCAGGACAGGGGGCGCATCTGGCTACACCTTC. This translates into CASTRTGGASGYTF. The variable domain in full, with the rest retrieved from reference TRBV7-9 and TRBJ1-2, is DTGVSQNPRHKITKRGQNVTFRCDPISEHNRLYWYRQTLGQGPEFLTYFQNEAQLEKSRLLSDRFSAERPKGSFSTLEIQRTEQGDSAMYLCASTRTGGASGYTFGSGTRLTVV.

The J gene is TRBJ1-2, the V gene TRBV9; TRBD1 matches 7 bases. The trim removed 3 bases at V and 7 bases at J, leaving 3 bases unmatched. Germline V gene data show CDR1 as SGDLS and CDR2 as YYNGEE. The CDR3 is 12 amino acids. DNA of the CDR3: TGTGCCAGCAGCGCAGGGGGTAGTGGCTACACCTTC. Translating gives CASSAGGSGYTF.

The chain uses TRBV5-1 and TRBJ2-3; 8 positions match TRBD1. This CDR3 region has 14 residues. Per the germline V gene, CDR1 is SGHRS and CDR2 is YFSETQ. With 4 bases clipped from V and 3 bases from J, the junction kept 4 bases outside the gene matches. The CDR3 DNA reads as TGCGCCAGCAGCCACGGACAGGGTACAGATACGCAGTATTTT. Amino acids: CASSHGQGTDTQYF. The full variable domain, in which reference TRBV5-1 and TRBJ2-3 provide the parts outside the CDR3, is KAGVTQTPRYLIKTRGQQVTLSCSPISGHRSVSWYQQTPGQGLQFLFEYFSETQRNKGNFPGRFSGRQFSNSRSEMNVSTLELGDSALYLCASSHGQGTDTQYFGPGTRLTVL.

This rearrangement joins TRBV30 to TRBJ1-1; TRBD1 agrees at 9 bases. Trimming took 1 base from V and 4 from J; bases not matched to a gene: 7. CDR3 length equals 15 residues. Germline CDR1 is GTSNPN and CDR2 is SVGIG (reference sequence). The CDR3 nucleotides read TGTGCCTGGAGTGCGGACAGGGGTGGTGGCACTGAAGCTTTCTTT. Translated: CAWSADRGGGTEAFF.

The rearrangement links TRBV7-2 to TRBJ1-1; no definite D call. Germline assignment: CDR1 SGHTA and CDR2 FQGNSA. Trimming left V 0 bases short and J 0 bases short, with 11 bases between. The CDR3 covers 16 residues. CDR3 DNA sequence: TGTGCCAGCAGCTTAGCGCACGGAATGATGAACACTGAAGCTTTCTTT. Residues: CASSLAHGMMNTEAFF.

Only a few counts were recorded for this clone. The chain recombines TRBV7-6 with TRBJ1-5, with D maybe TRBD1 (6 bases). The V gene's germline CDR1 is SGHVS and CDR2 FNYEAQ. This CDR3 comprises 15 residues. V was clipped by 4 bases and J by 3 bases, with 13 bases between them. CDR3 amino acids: CASSYQTGLNQPQHF. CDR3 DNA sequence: TGTGCCAGCAGCTATCAGACAGGTCTCAATCAGCCCCAGCATTTT.

The DNA of the CDR3 is TGCGCCAGCAATCAGCTTGGGAGAAACTACGAGCAGTACTTC. Its translation: CASNQLGRNYEQYF. The rearrangement joins TRBV10-2 to TRBJ2-7; D may be TRBD2 (5 bases). Germline assignment: CDR1 WSHSY and CDR2 SAAADI. Trimming took off 7 bases at V and 3 bases at J, with 16 bases between the two ends. The CDR3 has 14 residues.

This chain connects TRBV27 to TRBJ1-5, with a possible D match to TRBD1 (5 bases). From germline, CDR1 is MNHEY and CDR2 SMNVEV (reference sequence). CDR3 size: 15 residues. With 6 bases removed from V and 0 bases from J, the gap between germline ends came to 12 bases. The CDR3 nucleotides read TGTGCCAGCAGACAGGTACCCTCTAGCAATCAGCCCCAGCATTTT. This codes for CASRQVPSSNQPQHF.

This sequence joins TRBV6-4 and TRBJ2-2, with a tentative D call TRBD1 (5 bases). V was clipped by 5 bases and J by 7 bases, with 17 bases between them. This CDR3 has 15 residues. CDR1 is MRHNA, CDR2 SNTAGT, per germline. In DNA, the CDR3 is TGTGCCAGCAGTCCATCGACAGCAAATAACGGGGAGCTGTTTTTT. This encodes CASSPSTANNGELFF.